What follows describes a single TCR beta chain. The source of the sample is a study of T cells expressing NK-cell markers. Background on the study: The eight sequenced donors comprised seven who were HCMV-seropositive and one who was seronegative.

TCRdb re-analyzed the 5' RACE reads; it lists each CDR3 protein once, without DNA. Its table lists about 400,000 distinct CDR3 sequences. The receptor was derived from a woman aged 45-59 years in good health. Sequencing was carried out using blood T cells: a sorted CD56 or NKG2C T cell subset, CD4+ or CD8+ T cells, or bulk PBMC T cells (not recorded which).

CDR3 loop: CASSYGAGGDTQYF. V is TRBV6-5 and J is TRBJ2-3; TCRdb picks TRBD1, but there is no DNA to check that call. Germline CDR1 MNHEY, CDR2 SVGAGI. The CDR3 contains 14 residues.